What follows is one T cell receptor (beta chain) and its context. The data derive from a study of blood T cell repertoires in COVID-19. For the study at large: Acute and convalescent COVID-19 specimens originated in the United States, Italy and Spain. The analysed material was cDNA or gDNA that came from T cells, B-cell-depleted T cells, or PBMCs.

Per the authors' pipeline: How many nucleated cells were present was estimated from reference gene primer amplification. Profiled with immunoSEQ multiplex PCR; TCRdb holds only in-frame clones, not every one. The DNA gave D and trimming, while V, J and clone size come from that table. The sample lists around 180,000 clones, 74% occurring once. Germline loops: CDR1 SGDLS, CDR2 YYNGEE. With 0 bases clipped from V and 1 base from J, the junction kept 3 bases outside the gene matches. The CDR3 is 15 residues long. This sequence originates from a woman of 80 years or more with acute or convalescent COVID-19. The J gene is TRBJ2-5, the V gene TRBV9; TRBD2 matches 7 bases. Material for sequencing was peripheral blood. The CDR3 nucleotides are TGTGCCAGCAGCGTAGCCGGGGGGTCCCAAGAGACCCAGTACTTC. Amino acids: CASSVAGGSQETQYF.